This record covers a single TCR beta chain. Its antigen is still unknown. Base quality data are lacking; no much larger clone is found one base away. Ficoll-Paque density gradient centrifugation was the method used to isolate PBMCs. The CDR3 covers 14 residues, taking in both the cysteine and the phenylalanine. Left in the record is the CDR3 DNA by itself, 42 bases read in frame from the first base. In the germline V gene, CDR1 corresponds to SGHTA and CDR2 to FQGNSA. Relative to germline, V is 7 bases shorter and J is 4 bases shorter, with 15 bases between their ends. These data come from a study of T-cell memory formation after mild COVID-19 (dated by TCRdb to the early 2020s). At the level of the whole study: TCR sequence clusters from the two donors were found to be largely donor specific. The cohort was made up of two young adult volunteers, one female and one male, who were previously healthy. Longitudinal TCRalpha and TCRbeta repertoire sequencing tracked T-cell clones expanding and contracting after mild COVID-19 in a couple of donors.

Sequenced on an Illumina NovaSeq 6000. TCRalpha and TCRbeta cDNA libraries were built by 5'RACE with constant-segment primers, adding sample barcodes and unique molecular identifiers. RNA was extracted from every sample with Trizol reagent. Amplification of the libraries took two PCR steps, and the second step added a second sample barcode plus Illumina TruSeq adapters. Sequencing of the libraries was done on an Illumina NovaSeq, producing 2 x 150 bp paired-end reads. Per the original workflow: Demultiplexing of reads and collapsing into UMI-guided consensus sequences were performed with migec v1.2.7. Using mixcr v2.1.11, UMI consensuses were aligned to TRA and TRB V and J templates and then assembled into clonotypes. A clonotype was counted as expanded or contracted only if both edgeR and NoisET called the change significant, with noise models trained on biological replicates. For edgeR calls, a false discovery rate-adjusted p below 0.01 and a log2 fold-change threshold of 1 were applied. As an exploratory analysis of dynamics, PCA with hierarchical clustering was applied to max-normalized trajectories of the 1000 most abundant clonotypes. Each responding clone was given a CD4 or CD8 phenotype based on the CD4+ and CD8+ repertoires, which had been sequenced separately. TCRdb trimmed the raw reads at Q25, called clones with MiXCR and kept productive beta chains. Each CDR3 protein gets just one entry, which takes the most common genes and DNA from the rows behind it. What appears here as the V and J calls and clone size reflects TCRdb's work, not the paper's. For this sample there are some 450,000 distinct CDR3 sequences; approximately 20% appear just once. Together, the top ten hold roughly 8.4% of the sample.

General study outcomes and caveats: Balanced CD4/CD8 phenotypes were observed for clones contracting from day 15 to 85, whereas a bias towards CD4+ was observed for a second wave of clones expanding from day 15 to 37. The study included only two mild cases, and larger cohorts that include severe cases with pre-infection samples were judged to be necessary. The detection of some responding clones in pre-infection memory suggests that pre-existing cross-reactive memory T cells joined the SARS-CoV-2 response. SARS-CoV-2 specificity of the second-wave clones peaking on day 37 was not confirmed. Contracting CD4+ clones were located mainly in the CM and EM memory subsets, whereas CD8+ clones were found to be enriched in EMRA.

The TCR was taken from an adult woman who had mild COVID-19 (a few samples of this study predate the infection). The sample titles of this study are shuffled in the database, so cell type and time point are left out; the donor was told from shared clones. The chain was built from TRBV7-2 and TRBJ2-3; TRBD2 is possibly the D segment (6 matching bases). Material for sequencing was PBMCs or a T cell subset sorted from them (not recorded which). CDR3 region: CASTDRGGPDTQYF. The DNA reads TGTGCCAGCACCGACCGCGGAGGGCCAGATACGCAGTATTTT.